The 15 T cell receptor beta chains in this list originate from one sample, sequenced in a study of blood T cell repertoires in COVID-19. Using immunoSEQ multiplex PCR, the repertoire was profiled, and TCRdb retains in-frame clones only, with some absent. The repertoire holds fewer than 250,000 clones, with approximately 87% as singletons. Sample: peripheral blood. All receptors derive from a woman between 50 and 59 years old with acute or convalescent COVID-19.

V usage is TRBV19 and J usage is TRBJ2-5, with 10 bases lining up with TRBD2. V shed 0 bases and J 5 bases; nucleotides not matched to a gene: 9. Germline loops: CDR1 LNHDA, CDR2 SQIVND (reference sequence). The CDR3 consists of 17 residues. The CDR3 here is CASSIDEKRGGRETQYF. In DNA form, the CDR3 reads TGTGCCAGTAGTATAGATGAGAAGCGGGGGGGCCGCGAGACCCAGTACTTC.

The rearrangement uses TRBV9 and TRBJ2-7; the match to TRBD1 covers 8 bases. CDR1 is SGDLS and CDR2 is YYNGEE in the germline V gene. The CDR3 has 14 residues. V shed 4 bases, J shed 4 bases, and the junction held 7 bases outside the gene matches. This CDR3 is CASSTGTGAYEQYF. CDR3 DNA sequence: TGTGCCAGCAGCACAGGGACAGGAGCTTACGAGCAGTACTTC.

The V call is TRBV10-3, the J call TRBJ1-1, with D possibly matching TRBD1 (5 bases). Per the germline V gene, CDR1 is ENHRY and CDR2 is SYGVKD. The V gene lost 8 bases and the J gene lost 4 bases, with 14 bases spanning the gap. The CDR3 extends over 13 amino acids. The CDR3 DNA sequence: TGTGCCATCCGGGCCCAGGGAGGCACTGAAGCTTTCTTT. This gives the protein CAIRAQGGTEAFF.

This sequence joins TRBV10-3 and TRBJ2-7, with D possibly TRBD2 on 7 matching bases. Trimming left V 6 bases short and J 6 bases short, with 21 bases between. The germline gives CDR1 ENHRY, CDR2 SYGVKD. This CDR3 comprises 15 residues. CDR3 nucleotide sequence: TGTGCCATCAGCCTCCAACCAGCGGGACATTTCGAGCAGTACTTC. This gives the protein CAISLQPAGHFEQYF.

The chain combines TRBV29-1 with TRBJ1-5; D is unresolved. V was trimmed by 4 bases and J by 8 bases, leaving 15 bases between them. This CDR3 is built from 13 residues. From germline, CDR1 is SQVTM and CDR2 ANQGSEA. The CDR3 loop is CSVAELIGEPQHF. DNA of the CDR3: TGCAGCGTTGCGGAGCTTATCGGGGAGCCCCAGCATTTT.

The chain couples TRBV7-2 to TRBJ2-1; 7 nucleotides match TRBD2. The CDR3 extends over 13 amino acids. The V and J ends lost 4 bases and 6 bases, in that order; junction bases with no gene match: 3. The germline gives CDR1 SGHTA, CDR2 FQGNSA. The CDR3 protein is CASSSLATNEQFF. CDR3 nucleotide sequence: TGTGCCAGCAGCTCACTAGCGACCAATGAGCAGTTCTTC.

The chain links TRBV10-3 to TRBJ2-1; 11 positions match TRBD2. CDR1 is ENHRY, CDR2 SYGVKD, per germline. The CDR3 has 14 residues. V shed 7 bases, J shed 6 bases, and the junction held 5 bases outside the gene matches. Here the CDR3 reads CAINPGLAANEQFF. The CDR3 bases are TGTGCCATCAATCCGGGACTAGCGGCCAATGAGCAGTTCTTC.

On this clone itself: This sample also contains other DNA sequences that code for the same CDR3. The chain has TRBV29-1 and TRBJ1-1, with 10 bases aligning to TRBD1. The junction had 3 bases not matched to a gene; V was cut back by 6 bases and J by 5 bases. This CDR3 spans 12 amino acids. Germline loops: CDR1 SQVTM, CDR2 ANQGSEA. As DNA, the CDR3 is TGCAGCGTCGGACAGGGGGGAACTGAAGCTTTCTTT. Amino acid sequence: CSVGQGGTEAFF.

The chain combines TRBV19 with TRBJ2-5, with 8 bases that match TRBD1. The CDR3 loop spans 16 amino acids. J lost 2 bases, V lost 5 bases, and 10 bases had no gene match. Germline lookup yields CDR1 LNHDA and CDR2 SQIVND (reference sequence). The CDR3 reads CASSWDRSPIQETQYF. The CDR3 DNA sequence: TGTGCCAGTAGTTGGGACAGGAGCCCGATTCAAGAGACCCAGTACTTC.

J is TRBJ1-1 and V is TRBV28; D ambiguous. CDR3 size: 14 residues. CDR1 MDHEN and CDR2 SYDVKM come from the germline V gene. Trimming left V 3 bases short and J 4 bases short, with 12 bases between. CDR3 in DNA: TGTGCCAGCAGTTTTAGCCGTCGGGGCACTGAAGCTTTCTTT. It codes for CASSFSRRGTEAFF.

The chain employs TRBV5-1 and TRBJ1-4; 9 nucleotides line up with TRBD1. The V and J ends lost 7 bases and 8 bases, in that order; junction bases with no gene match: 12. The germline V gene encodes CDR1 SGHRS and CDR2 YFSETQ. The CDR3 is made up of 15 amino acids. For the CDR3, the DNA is TGCGCCAGCCACGCGGGGGGACAGGGAAACGAAAAACTGTTTTTT. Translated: CASHAGGQGNEKLFF.

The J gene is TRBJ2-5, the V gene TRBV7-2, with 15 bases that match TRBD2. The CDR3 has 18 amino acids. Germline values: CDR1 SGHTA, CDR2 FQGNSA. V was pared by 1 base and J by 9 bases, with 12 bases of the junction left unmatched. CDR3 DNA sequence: TGTGCCAGCAGCTTAGGACGGACTAGCGGGGGGGCCAAGGCGGCCCAGTACTTC. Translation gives CASSLGRTSGGAKAAQYF. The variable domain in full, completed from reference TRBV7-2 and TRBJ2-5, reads GAGVSQSPSNKVTEKGKDVELRCDPISGHTALYWYRQSLGQGLEFLIYFQGNSAPDKSGLPSDRFSAERTGGSVSTLTIQRTQQEDSAVYLCASSLGRTSGGAKAAQYFGPGTRLLVL.

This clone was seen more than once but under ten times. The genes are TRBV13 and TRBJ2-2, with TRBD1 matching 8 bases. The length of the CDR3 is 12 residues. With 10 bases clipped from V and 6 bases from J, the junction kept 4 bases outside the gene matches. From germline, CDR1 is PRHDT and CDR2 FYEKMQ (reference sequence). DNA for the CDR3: TGTGCCACCCGACAGGGGTCCGGGGAGCTGTTTTTT. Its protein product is CATRQGSGELFF.

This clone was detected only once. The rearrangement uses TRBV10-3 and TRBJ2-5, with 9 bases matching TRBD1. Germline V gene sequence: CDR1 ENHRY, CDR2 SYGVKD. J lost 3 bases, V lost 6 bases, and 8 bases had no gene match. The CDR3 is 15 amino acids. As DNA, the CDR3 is TGTGCCATCAGCAACGGACAGGGGCAAAAAGAGACCCAGTACTTC. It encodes CAISNGQGQKETQYF.

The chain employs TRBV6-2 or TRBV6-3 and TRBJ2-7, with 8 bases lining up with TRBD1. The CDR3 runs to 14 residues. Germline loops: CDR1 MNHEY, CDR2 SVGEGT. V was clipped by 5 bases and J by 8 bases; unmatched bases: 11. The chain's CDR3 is CASSGGSGGGKQYF. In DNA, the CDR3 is TGTGCCAGCAGTGGGGGATCAGGGGGCGGAAAGCAGTACTTC.